The present T cell receptor beta chain was sequenced within a study of CXCR4 blockade with PD-1 therapy in pancreatic cancer (dated 2019 in TCRdb). Study-level background: The study analyzed resected pancreatic ductal adenocarcinoma using both multiplex immunohistochemistry and TCRbeta immunosequencing, alongside ex vivo slice culture that tested PD-1 and CXCR4 blockade. To assess intratumoral heterogeneity, two geographically distinct regions from each of several tumors were TCR-sequenced. What the work shows at the level of the full study, not this receptor alone: Because only TCRbeta chains were sequenced, true antigen-specificity overlap of convergent dominant clones was left unconfirmed pending paired alpha-beta single-cell sequencing. Although tumors showed clonal expansion, with a mean productive clonality of 0.14 compared with roughly 0.05 in healthy blood, clonality was not correlated with survival. A strong correlation was found between the frequency of an amino acid clone and the number of distinct nucleotide rearrangements encoding that clone, which suggests convergent selection driven by common tumor antigens.

The patients who supplied the archived tumor blocks had received no neoadjuvant therapy before resection. In the preserved-tissue arm, the study used 30 to 35 surgical resection samples taken from 24 pancreatic ductal adenocarcinoma patients who had not previously been treated. DNA for the resection arm was extracted from ten 5-micron curls of FFPE tumor lying next to the multiplex immunohistochemistry slide. V loses 5 bases of germline sequence and J loses 6 bases, and the interval between the two ends is 18 bases. Inclusive of the bounding cysteine and phenylalanine, the CDR3 is 15 residues long. Only CDR3 DNA remains: 45 bases, in frame from the first base. The CDR1 and CDR2 encoded by the germline V gene are SGHNT and YENEEA. Judged by its sample share, this clone qualifies as medium-sized (0.01 to 0.1%). Its antigen remains undetermined. Within one base of it there is no much larger clone, and no base qualities were kept.

Using the immunoSEQ Assay at Adaptive Biotechnologies, the researchers immunosequenced TCRbeta CDR3 regions from the extracted DNA. In the original analysis: To quantify the absolute abundance of each unique TCRbeta CDR3, sequences were collapsed and filtered. Clonality, calculated using only productive in-frame rearrangements, was defined as 1 minus Pielou's evenness. For regional overlap, the top 100 nucleotide rearrangements were followed across paired samples, and the Morisita index was used to compare paired samples against unrelated samples. Convergence of nucleotide rearrangements onto identical amino acid sequences was assessed with the immunoSEQ Rearrangement Details tool. TCRdb's version of the immuneACCESS table is confined to in-frame rearrangements and falls short of the full clone set. An unresolved V gene accounts for under half of the shortfall where checked; the remainder is of unknown origin. V and J calls plus clone size are reproduced from that table; the DNA served to infer D and trimming. This sample holds approximately 5,900 clones; approximately 34% were observed only once. The ten largest make up around 13% of the sample.

This chain joins TRBV11-3 to TRBJ2-3; the D region may be TRBD1 or TRBD2, each matching 5 bases equally. Sequenced: tumor tissue. The TCR comes from a human donor with pancreatic ductal adenocarcinoma. The nucleotide sequence is given as TGTGCCAGCAGCCTTGGGACCAGTAACGGGGATACGCAGTATTTT. This codes for CASSLGTSNGDTQYF.